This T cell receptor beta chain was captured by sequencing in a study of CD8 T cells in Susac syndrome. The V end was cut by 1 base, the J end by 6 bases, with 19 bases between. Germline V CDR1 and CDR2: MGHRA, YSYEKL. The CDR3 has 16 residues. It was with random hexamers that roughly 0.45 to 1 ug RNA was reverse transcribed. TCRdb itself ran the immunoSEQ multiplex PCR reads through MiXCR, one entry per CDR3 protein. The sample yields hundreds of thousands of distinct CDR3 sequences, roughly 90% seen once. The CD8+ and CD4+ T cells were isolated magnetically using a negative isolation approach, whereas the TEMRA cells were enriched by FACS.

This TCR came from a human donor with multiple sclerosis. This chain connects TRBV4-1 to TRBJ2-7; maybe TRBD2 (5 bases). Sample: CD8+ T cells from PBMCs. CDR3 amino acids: CASSQVARGLQREQYF. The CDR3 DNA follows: TGCGCCAGCAGCCAAGTAGCTAGAGGACTGCAACGCGAGCAGTACTTC.